This T cell receptor (beta chain) is drawn from a study of CD8+CD57+ T cells in acquired aplastic anemia. As regards this clonotype: The junction departs from the called germline gene at one end, perhaps through a read error.

Germline CDR1 is LNHDA and CDR2 is SQIVND (reference sequence). The CDR3 runs to 11 residues. The sequenced patients had an expansion of CD8+CD57+ cells seen by flow cytometry. Using genomic DNA as the template, TCR beta VDJ and CDR3 profiling was carried out. Each CDR3 protein is one row after TCRdb ran MiXCR on the reads. The profile covers more than 150,000 distinct CDR3 sequences, with almost 50% appearing a single time and over 10% taken by the ten largest. The sequenced material came from sorted CD4+, CD8+, or CD8+CD57+ T cells (not recorded which) from PBMCs. The receptor was derived from a human donor with aplastic anemia. The chain has TRBV19 and TRBJ2-1; D call uncertain. The chain's CDR3 is CASMEYNELFF. DNA of the CDR3: TGTGCCAGTATGGAGTACAATGAGCTGTTCTTC.